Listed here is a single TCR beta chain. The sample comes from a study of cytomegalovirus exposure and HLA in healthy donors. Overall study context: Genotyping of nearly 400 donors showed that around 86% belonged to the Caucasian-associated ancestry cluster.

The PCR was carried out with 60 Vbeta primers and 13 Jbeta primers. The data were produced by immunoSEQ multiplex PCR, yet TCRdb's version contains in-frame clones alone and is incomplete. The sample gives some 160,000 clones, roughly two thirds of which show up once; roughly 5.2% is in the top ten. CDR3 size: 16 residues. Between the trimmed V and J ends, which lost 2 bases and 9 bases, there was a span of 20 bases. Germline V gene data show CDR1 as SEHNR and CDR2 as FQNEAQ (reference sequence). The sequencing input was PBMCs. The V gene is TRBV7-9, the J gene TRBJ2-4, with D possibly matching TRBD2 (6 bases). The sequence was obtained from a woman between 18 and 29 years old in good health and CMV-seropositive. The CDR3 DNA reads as TGTGCCAGCAGCTTAAAGGAGGGTACCGCGGGATTCATTCAGTACTTC. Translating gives CASSLKEGTAGFIQYF. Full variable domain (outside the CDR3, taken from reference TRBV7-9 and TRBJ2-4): DTGVSQNPRHKITKRGQNVTFRCDPISEHNRLYWYRQTLGQGPEFLTYFQNEAQLEKSRLLSDRFSAERPKGSFSTLEIQRTEQGDSAMYLCASSLKEGTAGFIQYFGAGTRLSVL.